This T cell receptor (beta chain) stems from a study of blood T cell repertoires in COVID-19. V dropped 4 bases and J dropped 1; count of bases not matched to a gene: 8. Germline values: CDR1 SGDLS, CDR2 YYNGEE. The CDR3 length is 16 residues. Sequencing was performed with immunoSEQ multiplex PCR; in TCRdb, only in-frame clones are kept and a portion is missing. The sample has 40,000 to 55,000 clones, 88% seen once. V gene TRBV9 combines with J gene TRBJ2-5, with TRBD2 identical over 9 bases. The material sequenced was peripheral blood. The source is a man over 45 with active COVID-19. CDR3 amino acids: CASSPGASGVQETQYF. The CDR3 DNA follows: TGTGCCAGCAGCCCGGGGGCTAGCGGGGTCCAAGAGACCCAGTACTTC.